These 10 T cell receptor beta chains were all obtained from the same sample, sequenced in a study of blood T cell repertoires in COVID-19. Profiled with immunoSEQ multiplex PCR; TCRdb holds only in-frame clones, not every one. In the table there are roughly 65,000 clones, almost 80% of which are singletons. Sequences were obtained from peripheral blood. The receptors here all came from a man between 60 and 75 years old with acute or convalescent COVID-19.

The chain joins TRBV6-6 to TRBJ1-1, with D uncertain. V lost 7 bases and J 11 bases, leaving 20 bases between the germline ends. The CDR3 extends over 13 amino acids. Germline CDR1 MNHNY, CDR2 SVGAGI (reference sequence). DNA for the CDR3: TGTGCCAGCACTTCCACCGTCCCAATCGGGGCTTTCTTT. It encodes CASTSTVPIGAFF.

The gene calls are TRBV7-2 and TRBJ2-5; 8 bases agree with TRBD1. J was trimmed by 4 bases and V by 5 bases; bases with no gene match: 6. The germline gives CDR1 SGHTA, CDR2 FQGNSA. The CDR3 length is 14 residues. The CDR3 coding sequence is TGTGCCAGCAGCGATGGACAGGGCGGAGAGACCCAGTACTTC. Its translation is CASSDGQGGETQYF.

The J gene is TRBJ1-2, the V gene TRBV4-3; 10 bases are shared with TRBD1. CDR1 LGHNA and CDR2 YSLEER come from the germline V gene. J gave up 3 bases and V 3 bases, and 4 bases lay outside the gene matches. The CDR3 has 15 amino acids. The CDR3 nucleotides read TGCGCCAGCAGCCAGAAGACAGGGGGCGACTATGGCTACACCTTC. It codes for CASSQKTGGDYGYTF.

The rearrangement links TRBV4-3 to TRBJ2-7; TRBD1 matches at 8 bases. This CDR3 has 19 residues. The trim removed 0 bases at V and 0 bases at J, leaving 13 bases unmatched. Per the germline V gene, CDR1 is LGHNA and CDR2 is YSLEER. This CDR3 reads CASSQDPAGGELSSYEQYF. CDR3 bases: TGCGCCAGCAGCCAAGATCCAGCAGGGGGCGAGTTAAGCTCCTACGAGCAGTACTTC.

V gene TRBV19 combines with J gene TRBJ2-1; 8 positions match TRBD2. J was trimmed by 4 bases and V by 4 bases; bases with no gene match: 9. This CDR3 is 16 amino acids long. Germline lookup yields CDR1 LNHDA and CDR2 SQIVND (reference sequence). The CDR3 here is CASSSYAAGGYNEQFF. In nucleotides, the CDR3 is TGTGCCAGTAGTAGTTATGCGGCGGGGGGATACAATGAGCAGTTCTTC.

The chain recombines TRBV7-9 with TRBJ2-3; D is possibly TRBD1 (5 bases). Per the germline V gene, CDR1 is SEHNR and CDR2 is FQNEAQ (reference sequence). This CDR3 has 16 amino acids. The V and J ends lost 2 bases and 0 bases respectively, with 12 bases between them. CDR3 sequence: CASSLRRQPSTDTQYF. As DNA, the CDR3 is TGTGCCAGCAGCTTACGGAGACAGCCTAGCACAGATACGCAGTATTTT.

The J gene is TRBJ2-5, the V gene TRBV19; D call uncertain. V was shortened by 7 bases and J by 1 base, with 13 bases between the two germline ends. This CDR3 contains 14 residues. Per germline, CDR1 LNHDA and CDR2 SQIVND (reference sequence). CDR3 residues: CASNARGSQETQYF. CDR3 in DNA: TGTGCCAGTAACGCTCGCGGAAGCCAAGAGACCCAGTACTTC.

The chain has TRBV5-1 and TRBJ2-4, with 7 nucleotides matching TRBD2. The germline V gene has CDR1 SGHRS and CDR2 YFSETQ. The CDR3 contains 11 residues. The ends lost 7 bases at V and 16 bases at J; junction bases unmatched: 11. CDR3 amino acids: CASSGGGRDYF. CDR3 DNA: TGCGCCAGCTCGGGAGGAGGCAGGGACTACTTC.

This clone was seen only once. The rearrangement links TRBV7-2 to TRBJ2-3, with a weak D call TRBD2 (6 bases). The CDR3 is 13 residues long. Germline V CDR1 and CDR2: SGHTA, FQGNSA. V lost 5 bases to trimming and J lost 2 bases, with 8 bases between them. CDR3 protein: CASSPDYTDTQYF. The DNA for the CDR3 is TGTGCCAGCAGCCCGGACTACACAGATACGCAGTATTTT.

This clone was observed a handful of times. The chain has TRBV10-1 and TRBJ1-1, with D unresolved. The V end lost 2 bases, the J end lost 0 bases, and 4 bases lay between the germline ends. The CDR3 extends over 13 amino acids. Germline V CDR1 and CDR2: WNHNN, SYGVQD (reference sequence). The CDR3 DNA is TGCGCCAGCAGTGAGCAGTTGAACACTGAAGCTTTCTTT. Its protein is CASSEQLNTEAFF.